Below are 18 T cell receptor beta chains sequenced from a single sample in a study of naive and memory T cell subsets (TCRdb year 2017). Library preparation used UMI-ligation and nested PCR. Sequencing took place on an Illumina MiSeq. The beta constant-region primer consisted of an equimolar mixture of two oligonucleotides that together covered TRBC1 and TRBC2. TCRdb reran the public reads through fastp at Q25 and MiXCR, keeping productive beta chains. Identical CDR3 proteins give one entry, which carries the most common genes and DNA. In this sample the table shows about 85,000 distinct CDR3 sequences, around 13% of which occur a single time. 0.75% to 1% of the sample lies in the top ten. Input material: central memory CD4+ T cells from blood. The sample's cell subset or site label, decoded: central memory, CD45RA- CD27+. Source of these receptors: a human donor in good health.

The genes are TRBV6-5 and TRBJ2-5; TRBD1 agrees at 8 bases. Germline values: CDR1 MNHEY, CDR2 SVGAGI. With 4 bases clipped from V and 5 bases from J, the junction kept 9 bases outside the gene matches. The length of the CDR3 is 15 residues. CDR3 nucleotide sequence: TGTGCCAGCAGTTCTGGGTTTGCAGGGGGCGAGACCCAGTACTTC. The encoded protein is CASSSGFAGGETQYF.

The chain is built from TRBV27 and TRBJ1-6; 7 bases map to TRBD1. This CDR3 spans 15 amino acids. Germline V lookup: CDR1 MNHEY, CDR2 SMNVEV (reference sequence). After removal of 4 bases from V and 9 bases from J, the junction contained 9 bases not matched to a gene. CDR3 residues: CASSSGQIIISPLHF. DNA for the CDR3: TGTGCCAGCAGTTCGGGACAGATCATCATTTCACCCCTCCACTTT.

This clonotype showed up just a few times. The V and J genes are TRBV5-1 and TRBJ2-1; D gene ambiguous. Germline values: CDR1 SGHRS, CDR2 YFSETQ. V was shortened by 3 bases and J by 5 bases, with 9 bases between the two germline ends. This CDR3 has 13 amino acids. The CDR3 reads CASSSELNNEQFF. The CDR3 DNA follows: TGCGCCAGCAGCTCCGAGCTTAACAATGAGCAGTTCTTC.

In this sample, this clonotype turned up a few times. The J gene is TRBJ2-1, the V gene TRBV20-1; 12 bases agree with TRBD1. With V trimmed by 4 bases and J by 7 bases, 11 bases remained unmatched. The germline CDR1 and CDR2 sequences are DFQATT and SNEGSKA (reference sequence). This CDR3 has 16 residues. Here the CDR3 reads CSATPGTGGAGNEQFF. DNA of the CDR3: TGCAGTGCTACCCCCGGGACAGGGGGCGCGGGGAATGAGCAGTTCTTC.

This clonotype was recorded at least ten times. This sequence joins TRBV24-1 and TRBJ1-5; 8 bases agree with TRBD1. Trimming at V came to 6 bases and at J to 9 bases, leaving 18 bases not matched to a gene. In germline, CDR1 is KGHDR, CDR2 SFDVKD. CDR3 size: 17 residues. CDR3 loop: CATSTLPGQATFWPQHF. DNA of the CDR3: TGTGCCACCAGTACATTACCGGGACAGGCCACTTTTTGGCCCCAGCATTTT.

V usage is TRBV21-1 and J usage is TRBJ2-7. TRBV21-1 corresponds to a pseudogene. The CDR3 has 13 amino acids. Written as DNA, the CDR3 is TGTGCCAGCAGCCAACGGAGAGGATACGAGCAGTACTTC. As protein: CASSQRRGYEQYF.

This clonotype was observed a handful of times. This chain uses TRBV7-8 with TRBJ2-5; 8 bases agree with TRBD2. Germline V gene lookup returns CDR1 SGHVS and CDR2 FQNEAQ. J gave up 1 base and V 0 bases, and 4 bases lay outside the gene matches. This CDR3 is 16 amino acids long. CDR3 coding DNA: TGTGCCAGCAGCTTAGCGAATAGCGGGATCCAAGAGACCCAGTACTTC. It codes for CASSLANSGIQETQYF.

This clonotype was picked up a small number of times. V usage is TRBV7-2 and J usage is TRBJ1-1; a weak D match, TRBD1 (6 bases). CDR3 length: 15 residues. The V gene lost 1 base and the J gene lost 9 bases, with 18 bases spanning the gap. Germline V gene sequence: CDR1 SGHTA, CDR2 FQGNSA. This chain's CDR3 is CASSLGSGRGGQAFF. CDR3 DNA: TGTGCCAGCAGCTTAGGATCAGGGCGAGGGGGTCAAGCTTTCTTT. The entire variable domain, with the rest obtained from reference TRBV7-2 and TRBJ1-1, is as follows: GAGVSQSPSNKVTEKGKDVELRCDPISGHTALYWYRQSLGQGLEFLIYFQGNSAPDKSGLPSDRFSAERTGGSVSTLTIQRTQQEDSAVYLCASSLGSGRGGQAFFGQGTRLTVV.

This clonotype has ten or more counts. The chain combines TRBV20-1 with TRBJ1-5; D unresolved. Germline CDR1 and CDR2: DFQATT and SNEGSKA (reference sequence). V was cut by 1 base and J by 2 bases, with 12 bases left in between. The CDR3 sequence is 15 residues long. CDR3 in DNA: TGCAGTGCTAGAGTCCAGGAGACGGGCAATCAGCCCCAGCATTTT. Protein: CSARVQETGNQPQHF.

This clonotype was detected only a few times. This chain connects TRBV7-6 to TRBJ2-7; 7 bases line up with TRBD2. The germline CDR1 and CDR2 sequences are SGHVS and FNYEAQ. This CDR3 comprises 16 residues. With 3 bases clipped from V and 0 bases from J, the junction kept 8 bases outside the gene matches. The CDR3 sequence: CASSLRASGYSYEQYF. The CDR3 DNA sequence: TGTGCCAGCAGCTTGAGGGCTAGCGGATACTCCTACGAGCAGTACTTC.

This clonotype showed up many times. This sequence joins TRBV5-1 and TRBJ2-3; 8 bases align to TRBD1. Germline V gives CDR1 SGHRS, CDR2 YFSETQ. This CDR3 contains 15 residues. Losses at the gene ends were 0 bases for V and 1 base for J; bases not matched to a gene: 1. This CDR3 is CASSLEGQGTDTQYF. CDR3 in DNA: TGCGCCAGCAGCTTGGAGGGACAGGGCACAGATACGCAGTATTTT.

In its sample, this clonotype was seen a few times. The rearrangement links TRBV9 to TRBJ1-2; tentatively, D is TRBD1 (6 bases). Per the germline V gene, CDR1 is SGDLS and CDR2 is YYNGEE. The V end was cut by 4 bases, the J end by 8 bases, with 18 bases between. The CDR3 is 14 residues long. The chain's CDR3 is CASSRSDRSYGYTF. The DNA of the CDR3 is TGTGCCAGCAGCAGATCGGACAGAAGCTACGGCTACACCTTC.

The J gene is TRBJ2-1, the V gene TRBV5-4; 12 nucleotides align to TRBD2. The V gene end was trimmed by 4 bases and the J gene end by 6 bases; junction bases not matched to a gene: 8. Per the germline V gene, CDR1 is SGHNT and CDR2 is YYREEE (reference sequence). The CDR3 length is 16 residues. CDR3 sequence (DNA): TGTGCCAGCAGCACACCTACTAGCGGGAGGCGCAATGAGCAGTTCTTC. Residues: CASSTPTSGRRNEQFF.

This chain joins TRBV7-2 and TRBJ2-5; tentatively, D is TRBD1 or TRBD2 (5 bases each). Trimming took off 5 bases at V and 2 bases at J, with 15 bases between the two ends. Germline lookup yields CDR1 SGHTA and CDR2 FQGNSA. The CDR3 runs 15 residues. CDR3 sequence: CASSAGTTKQETQYF. CDR3 bases: TGTGCCAGCAGCGCCGGGACCACTAAGCAAGAGACCCAGTACTTC.

This sequence joins TRBV19 and TRBJ2-5; TRBD2 is a possible D gene (7 bases). The CDR3 totals 15 residues. Germline V gene data show CDR1 as LNHDA and CDR2 as SQIVND (reference sequence). V was trimmed by 5 bases and J by 4 bases, leaving 17 bases between them. CDR3 loop: CASSGIGEGVETQYF. The CDR3 DNA reads as TGTGCCAGTAGTGGGATCGGGGAGGGGGTAGAGACCCAGTACTTC. Complete variable domain (other parts from reference TRBV19 and TRBJ2-5): DGGITQSPKYLFRKEGQNVTLSCEQNLNHDAMYWYRQDPGQGLRLIYYSQIVNDFQKGDIAEGYSVSREKKESFPLTVTSAQKNPTAFYLCASSGIGEGVETQYFGPGTRLLVL.

This clonotype occurred once. The rearrangement uses TRBV6-5 and TRBJ2-2; D is unresolved. CDR1 is MNHEY, CDR2 SVGAGI, per germline. The ends were cut back, 0 bases at V and 0 bases at J, with 11 bases in the middle. CDR3 length: 17 amino acids. The CDR3 spells CASSYSRLRANTGELFF. CDR3 nucleotides: TGTGCCAGCAGTTACTCGAGACTTCGAGCGAACACCGGGGAGCTGTTTTTT.

In this sample, this clonotype turned up a few times. V gene TRBV5-1 combines with J gene TRBJ2-4; D is unclear. Per the germline V gene, CDR1 is SGHRS and CDR2 is YFSETQ. The V end lost 2 bases, the J end lost 5 bases, and 8 bases lay between the germline ends. The CDR3 extends over 13 amino acids. CDR3 coding DNA: TGCGCCAGCAGCTTAAGTAACCAAAACATTCAGTACTTC. This codes for CASSLSNQNIQYF.

The chain combines TRBV7-9 with TRBJ2-1; the D gene is possibly TRBD2 (5 bases). The CDR3 loop spans 14 amino acids. Germline values: CDR1 SEHNR, CDR2 FQNEAQ (reference sequence). V was shortened by 3 bases and J by 2 bases, with 8 bases between the two germline ends. The CDR3 DNA reads as TGTGCCAGCAGCTTGGACTTCACCTACAATGAGCAGTTCTTC. This codes for CASSLDFTYNEQFF.